This T cell receptor (beta chain) derives from a study of T cell repertoires in cytomegalovirus infection. Study-wide context: Well-studied HLA-B-restricted CMV epitopes were used in the study alongside recently identified HLA-C-restricted ones. A matching HLA type, together with CMV infection, was signaled by public TCR beta signatures. Broader study findings: In two of eight donors, the top clonotype was HLA-C-restricted CMV-specific.

This clonotype showed up just a few times. Its antigen is unknown. Trimming took 5 bases from V and 6 from J, leaving 10 bases between them. Looked up from germline, CDR1 is MNHEY and CDR2 is SMNVEV (reference sequence). This CDR3 is built from 13 residues. TCRdb fed the reads into MiXCR, producing one record per CDR3 protein. Counted here are roughly 500,000 distinct CDR3 sequences, about 33% occurring once; the ten biggest clones make up roughly a sixth. The chain has TRBV27 and TRBJ2-2; perhaps D is TRBD1 or TRBD2 (6 bases each). The origin of this receptor is a human donor in good health (CMV status not recorded). Some clones in this sample may be carry-over from other donors' samples. This specimen was cultured PBMCs, taken from culture after CMV antigen stimulation. DNA for the CDR3: TGTGCCAGCAGTAGAGGGGGGCCCGGGGAGCTGTTTTTT. The encoded protein is CASSRGGPGELFF.